The 4 T cell receptor beta chains presented below share a single source sample, sequenced in a study of blood T cell repertoires in COVID-19. Sequencing was performed with immunoSEQ multiplex PCR; in TCRdb, only in-frame clones are kept and a portion is missing. The table records some 190,000 clones, roughly 80% of them present only once. The specimen sequenced was peripheral blood. The receptors derive from a human donor in a cohort sampled during active COVID-19.

Of note for this clone: It is unclear where the CDR3 begins or ends on the DNA, so no DNA is shown, and the CDR3 is as TCRdb lists it. The V and J genes are TRBV28 and TRBJ2-7; TRBD1, the table's D call, was not compared with the DNA. The CDR3 is 13 amino acids in total, end residues counted. Germline V CDR1 and CDR2: MDHEN, SYDVKM. The CDR3 loop is CASSTSDRNEQYF.

This clone was detected only a few times. V and J are TRBV28 and TRBJ1-1; 10 bases agree with TRBD1. Germline V lookup: CDR1 MDHEN, CDR2 SYDVKM. The trim removed 8 bases at V and 2 bases at J, leaving 11 bases unmatched. The CDR3 runs to 16 residues. The CDR3 bases are TGTGCCAGCGCGGCCGGGACAGGGGTTTCTAACACTGAAGCTTTCTTT. It encodes CASAAGTGVSNTEAFF.

The chain is built from TRBV18 and TRBJ1-1, with unresolved D. Trimming took off 0 bases at V and 10 bases at J, with 12 bases between the two ends. The CDR3 has 13 amino acids. Looked up from germline, CDR1 is KGHSH and CDR2 is LQKENI. The CDR3 protein is CASSPPTPLVAFF. The DNA for the CDR3 is TGTGCCAGCTCACCACCGACACCGCTCGTAGCTTTCTTT.

This clone occurred a few times. The chain joins TRBV2 to TRBJ2-7, with D possibly matching TRBD1 (6 bases). The germline gives CDR1 SNHLY, CDR2 FYNNEI. The CDR3 consists of 13 residues. V lost 2 bases and J 12 bases, leaving 17 bases between the germline ends. CDR3 in amino acids: CASSESNRQDLYV. The CDR3 region has the DNA TGTGCCAGCAGTGAATCGAACAGACAGGACCTGTACGTC.